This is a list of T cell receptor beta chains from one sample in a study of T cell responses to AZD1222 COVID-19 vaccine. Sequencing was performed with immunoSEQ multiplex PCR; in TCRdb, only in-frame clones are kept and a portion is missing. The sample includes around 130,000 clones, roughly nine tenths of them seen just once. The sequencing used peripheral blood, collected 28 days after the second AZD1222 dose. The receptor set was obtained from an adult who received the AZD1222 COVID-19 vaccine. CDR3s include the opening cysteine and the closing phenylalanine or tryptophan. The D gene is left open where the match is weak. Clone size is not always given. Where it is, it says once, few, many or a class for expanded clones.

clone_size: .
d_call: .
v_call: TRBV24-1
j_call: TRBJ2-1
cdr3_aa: CATSDARMEQFF
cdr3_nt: TGTGCCACCAGTGATGCCCGGATGGAGCAGTTCTTC

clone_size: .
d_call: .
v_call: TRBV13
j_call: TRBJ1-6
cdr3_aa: CASNLGANSPLHF
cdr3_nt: TGTGCCAGCAACTTGGGGGCCAACTCACCCCTCCACTTT

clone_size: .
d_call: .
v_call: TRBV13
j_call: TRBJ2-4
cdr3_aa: CASGAWGGPAKNIQYF
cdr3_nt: TGTGCCAGCGGAGCCTGGGGGGGGCCGGCCAAAAACATTCAGTACTTC

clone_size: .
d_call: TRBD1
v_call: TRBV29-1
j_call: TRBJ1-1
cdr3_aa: CSVLTGGGEAFF
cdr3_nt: TGCAGCGTTCTGACAGGGGGCGGAGAAGCTTTCTTT

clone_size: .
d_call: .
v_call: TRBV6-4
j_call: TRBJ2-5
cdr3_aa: CASSEATETQYF
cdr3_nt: TGTGCCAGCAGTGAGGCCACAGAGACCCAGTACTTC

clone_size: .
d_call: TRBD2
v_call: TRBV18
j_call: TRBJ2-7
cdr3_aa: CASSPGGGGEQYF
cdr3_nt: TGTGCCAGCTCACCAGGCGGGGGGGGCGAGCAGTACTTC

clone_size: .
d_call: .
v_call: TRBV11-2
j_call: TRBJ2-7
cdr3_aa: CASRSGYEQYF
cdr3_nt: TGTGCCAGCAGGTCTGGGTACGAGCAGTACTTC

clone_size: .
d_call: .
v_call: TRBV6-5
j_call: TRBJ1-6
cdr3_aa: CASGVAGGDSPLHF
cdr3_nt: TGTGCCAGCGGGGTCGCGGGGGGCGATTCACCCCTCCACTTT

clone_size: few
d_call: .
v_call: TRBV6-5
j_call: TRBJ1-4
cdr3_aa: CATSQGWSTNEKLFF
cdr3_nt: TGTGCCACGTCACAGGGATGGAGTACTAATGAAAAACTGTTTTTT

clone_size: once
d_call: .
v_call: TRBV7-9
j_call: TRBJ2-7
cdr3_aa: CASSLVGTLMGEQYF
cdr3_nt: TGTGCCAGCAGCTTAGTAGGGACCCTCATGGGTGAGCAGTACTTC

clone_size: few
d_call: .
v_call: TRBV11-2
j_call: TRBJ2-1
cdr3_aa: CASSLLDEQFF
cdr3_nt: TGTGCCAGCAGCTTATTAGATGAGCAGTTCTTC

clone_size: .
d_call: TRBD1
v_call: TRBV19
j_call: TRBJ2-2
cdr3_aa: CASSLKQGANTGELFF
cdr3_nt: TGTGCCAGTAGTCTGAAACAGGGGGCCAACACCGGGGAGCTGTTTTTT

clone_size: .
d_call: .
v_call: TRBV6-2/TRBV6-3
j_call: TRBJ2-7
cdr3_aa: CASSYRGPNEQYF
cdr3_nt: TGTGCCAGCAGTTACAGGGGACCAAACGAGCAGTACTTC

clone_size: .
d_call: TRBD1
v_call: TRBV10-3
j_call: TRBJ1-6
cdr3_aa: CAIRPQGAKSPLHF
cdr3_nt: TGTGCCATCAGGCCTCAGGGGGCGAAGTCACCCCTCCACTTT

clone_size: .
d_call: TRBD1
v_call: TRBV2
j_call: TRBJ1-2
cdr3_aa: CASSVQGANGYTF
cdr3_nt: TGTGCCAGCAGTGTACAGGGGGCGAATGGCTACACCTTC

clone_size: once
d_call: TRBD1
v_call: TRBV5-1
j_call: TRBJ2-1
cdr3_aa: CASSTGQPDNEQFF
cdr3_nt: TGCGCCAGCAGCACGGGACAGCCCGACAATGAGCAGTTCTTC

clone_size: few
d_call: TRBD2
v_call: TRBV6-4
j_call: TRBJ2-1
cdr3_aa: CASSDSAGLDYNEQFF
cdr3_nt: TGTGCCAGCAGTGACTCAGCGGGACTCGATTACAATGAGCAGTTCTTC